Listed here are 20 T cell receptor beta chains from one sample, sequenced in a study of blood T cell repertoires in COVID-19. TCRdb's copy holds only in-frame clones and misses some; the assay was immunoSEQ multiplex PCR. The sample has approximately 46,000 clones; around 84% are singletons. Sequencing used peripheral blood. The receptors come from a woman in her 70s in a cohort sampled during active COVID-19.

The V gene is TRBV11-2, the J gene TRBJ1-1, with 7 positions matching TRBD1. The V and J ends lost 0 bases and 3 bases, in that order; junction bases with no gene match: 10. This CDR3 is 17 amino acids long. CDR1 SGHAT and CDR2 FQNNGV come from the germline V gene. The CDR3 protein is CASSLDLSRGRDTEAFF. The CDR3 coding sequence is TGTGCCAGCAGCTTAGATCTGTCAAGGGGGCGAGACACTGAAGCTTTCTTT.

The chain links TRBV7-3 to TRBJ2-7, with D possibly matching TRBD2 (5 bases). The CDR3 loop spans 14 amino acids. V was cut by 5 bases and J by 3 bases, with 14 bases left in between. The V gene's germline CDR1 is SGHTA and CDR2 FQGTGA. The CDR3 DNA reads as TGTGCCAGCAGCCCAACGGCCGGGGACTACGAGCAGTACTTC. This encodes CASSPTAGDYEQYF.

The genes are TRBV6-2 or TRBV6-3 and TRBJ2-1; 15 bases are a match to TRBD2. CDR3 length: 16 residues. CDR1 MNHEY and CDR2 SVGEGT come from the germline V gene. V lost 5 bases and J lost 4; bases outside the gene matches: 3. Here the CDR3 reads CASSKGLAGGYNEQFF. CDR3 bases: TGTGCCAGCAGTAAGGGACTAGCGGGAGGATACAATGAGCAGTTCTTC.

V is TRBV9 and J is TRBJ2-7; the match to TRBD2 covers 8 bases. J was trimmed by 5 bases and V by 0 bases; bases with no gene match: 7. The germline V gene encodes CDR1 SGDLS and CDR2 YYNGEE. This CDR3 has 15 amino acids. The DNA of the CDR3 is TGTGCCAGCAGCGTAGCGGGACTAGGGGAGGACGAGCAGTACTTC. Its protein is CASSVAGLGEDEQYF.

This clone is judged medium-sized. The chain has TRBV5-1 and TRBJ2-1; TRBD2 agrees at 14 bases. This CDR3 is 19 amino acids long. Germline loops: CDR1 SGHRS, CDR2 YFSETQ. V was pared by 7 bases and J by 0 bases, with 12 bases of the junction left unmatched. CDR3 sequence (DNA): TGCGCCAGCCCTGCCGGGACTAGCGGGAGAAGGAGCTCCTACAATGAGCAGTTCTTC. It specifies CASPAGTSGRRSSYNEQFF.

In its sample, this clone was seen once. This chain connects TRBV11-3 to TRBJ2-1; 12 bases align to TRBD2. CDR3 size: 16 residues. The germline gives CDR1 SGHNT, CDR2 YENEEA. Trimming removed 5 bases from V and 8 bases from J; junction bases left unmatched: 10. The CDR3 DNA reads TGTGCCAGCAGCATCAGACTAGCGGGAGCTCCCGATGAGCAGTTCTTC. Translation: CASSIRLAGAPDEQFF. Full variable domain (missing parts from reference TRBV11-3 and TRBJ2-1): EAGVVQSPRYKIIEKKQPVAFWCNPISGHNTLYWYLQNLGQGPELLIRYENEEAVDDSQLPKDRFSAERLKGVDSTLKIQPAELGDSAVYLCASSIRLAGAPDEQFFGPGTRLTVL.

The chain links TRBV10-3 to TRBJ2-7, with 8 positions matching TRBD1. Looked up from germline, CDR1 is ENHRY and CDR2 is SYGVKD. V shed 4 bases, J shed 4 bases, and the junction held 9 bases outside the gene matches. This CDR3 comprises 15 residues. Here the CDR3 reads CAISGGQGANYEQYF. DNA for the CDR3: TGTGCCATCAGTGGCGGACAGGGAGCTAATTACGAGCAGTACTTC.

The rearrangement uses TRBV21-1 and TRBJ2-1; the DNA was not used to check the table's D call, TRBD1. TRBV21-1 is assigned pseudogene status. CDR3 length: 15 residues. DNA of the CDR3: TGTGCCAGCAGCAAAAGGGATAGGCAGGGAAATGAGCAGTTCTTC. Translation gives CASSKRDRQGNEQFF.

This clone has just one count. V gene TRBV7-9 combines with J gene TRBJ2-1, with unresolved D. The CDR3 extends over 15 amino acids. The V end was cut by 2 bases, the J end by 7 bases, with 15 bases between. CDR1 and CDR2 (germline): SEHNR, FQNEAQ (reference sequence). CDR3 nucleotides: TGTGCCAGCAGCTTAATGAGGATCTTCGGGAATGAGCAGTTCTTC. The encoded protein is CASSLMRIFGNEQFF.

This clone was seen a handful of times. This chain links TRBV7-2 with TRBJ2-7; D is undetermined. The CDR3 has 13 amino acids. Trimming took 4 bases from V and 0 from J, leaving 7 bases between them. The germline V gene has CDR1 SGHTA and CDR2 FQGNSA. CDR3 in DNA: TGTGCCAGCAGCTGGCTAGGCTCCTACGAGCAGTACTTC. Encoded protein: CASSWLGSYEQYF.

The rearrangement joins TRBV29-1 to TRBJ2-4, with 11 bases identical to TRBD2. The V gene's germline CDR1 is SQVTM and CDR2 ANQGSEA. J gave up 6 bases and V 7 bases, and 2 bases lay outside the gene matches. The CDR3 contains 12 residues. CDR3 coding DNA: TGCAGCGGCGGGACTAGCGGAAACATTCAGTACTTC. It translates to CSGGTSGNIQYF.

This chain connects TRBV7-6 to TRBJ2-1; 8 positions match TRBD2. Germline assignment: CDR1 SGHVS and CDR2 FNYEAQ. This CDR3 is built from 18 residues. The V gene end was trimmed by 5 bases and the J gene end by 3 bases; junction bases not matched to a gene: 15. The DNA for the CDR3 is TGTGCCAGCAGCGCATTCCTGGGTTTAGCGGGGAGCTACAATGAGCAGTTCTTC. Encoded protein: CASSAFLGLAGSYNEQFF.

This chain connects TRBV4-3 to TRBJ2-5; D is possibly TRBD1 (6 bases). The CDR3 runs 15 residues. V was shortened by 3 bases and J by 5 bases, with 16 bases between the two germline ends. Germline lookup yields CDR1 LGHNA and CDR2 YSLEER. Written as DNA, the CDR3 is TGCGCCAGCAGCCAGACACAGGGACGGTATGAGACCCAGTACTTC. This codes for CASSQTQGRYETQYF.

The gene calls are TRBV21-1 and TRBJ1-6; the table's D call of TRBD1 was not tested on the DNA. TRBV21-1 is noted as a pseudogene. The CDR3 totals 18 residues. As DNA, the CDR3 is TGTGCCAGCAGCACAAGACAGGGGGCTCCTCCCGGGGATTCACCCCTCCACTTT. Protein product: CASSTRQGAPPGDSPLHF.

The chain combines TRBV18 with TRBJ1-1; a possible D gene is TRBD1 (5 bases). V was clipped by 6 bases and J by 2 bases, with 10 bases between them. Germline loops: CDR1 KGHSH, CDR2 LQKENI. This CDR3 comprises 13 residues. CDR3: CASSFDSNTEAFF. CDR3 nucleotides: TGTGCCAGCTCGTTCGACAGTAACACTGAAGCTTTCTTT.

The rearrangement links TRBV7-2 to TRBJ2-5, with 9 bases identical to TRBD2. This CDR3 region has 15 residues. Germline values: CDR1 SGHTA, CDR2 FQGNSA. V gave up 0 bases and J gave up 4 bases; unmatched junction bases: 3. CDR3 nucleotide sequence: TGTGCCAGCAGCTTAGCGGCGGGAGGGGGAGAGACCCAGTACTTC. Its translation: CASSLAAGGGETQYF.

By sample share, this clone is medium-sized. This chain uses TRBV10-3 with TRBJ2-5; 9 bases fit TRBD1. Germline V lookup: CDR1 ENHRY, CDR2 SYGVKD. V lost 3 bases to trimming and J lost 3 bases; unmatched junction nucleotides: 5. This CDR3 is built from 15 residues. In DNA form, the CDR3 reads TGTGCCATCAGTGAAAGGACAGGGGCGGAAGAGACCCAGTACTTC. This encodes CAISERTGAEETQYF.

J is TRBJ2-1 and V is TRBV19, with TRBD1 matching 8 bases. Trimming removed 4 bases from V and 2 bases from J; junction bases left unmatched: 1. The germline gives CDR1 LNHDA, CDR2 SQIVND (reference sequence). The CDR3 is made up of 14 amino acids. This CDR3 is CASSTQGAYNEQFF. Here the CDR3 DNA reads TGTGCCAGTAGTACACAGGGGGCCTACAATGAGCAGTTCTTC. Using reference TRBV19 and TRBJ2-1 for the parts outside the CDR3, the full variable domain is DGGITQSPKYLFRKEGQNVTLSCEQNLNHDAMYWYRQDPGQGLRLIYYSQIVNDFQKGDIAEGYSVSREKKESFPLTVTSAQKNPTAFYLCASSTQGAYNEQFFGPGTRLTVL.

This clone was recorded a few times. The gene calls are TRBV7-9 and TRBJ1-2; 8 bases align to TRBD1. Trimming removed 0 bases from V and 1 base from J; junction bases left unmatched: 7. This CDR3 region has 17 residues. Germline CDR1 reads SEHNR; CDR2 reads FQNEAQ (reference sequence). The CDR3 here is CASSLAGQGRGNYGYTF. The CDR3 nucleotides are TGTGCCAGCAGCTTAGCCGGACAGGGAAGGGGTAACTATGGCTACACCTTC.

CDR3 region: CASSRRAGGSGDTQYF. CDR3 nucleotide sequence: TGTGCCAGCAGCCGACGTGCTGGGGGCTCGGGAGATACGCAGTATTTT. The genes are TRBV7-8 and TRBJ2-3; D might be TRBD1 (6 bases). The CDR3 runs to 16 residues. Deletions cut 5 bases from V and 5 bases from J, with 20 bases between. CDR1 SGHVS and CDR2 FQNEAQ come from the germline V gene.